These 21 T cell receptor beta chains were all obtained from the same sample, sequenced in a study of T cell changes during pregnancy in multiple sclerosis. The method was immunoSEQ multiplex PCR; TCRdb's version includes in-frame clones alone and lacks a portion of them. This sample has 55,000 to 85,000 clones, with about nine tenths found just once. Sequenced material: peripheral blood, taken in the second trimester of pregnancy. Receptors originate from a female donor with multiple sclerosis, enrolled in a pregnancy study.

This rearrangement joins TRBV19 to TRBJ1-6; D remains unclear. V lost 3 bases, J lost 0 bases, and 15 bases lay in between. Germline V gives CDR1 LNHDA, CDR2 SQIVND (reference sequence). The CDR3 extends over 18 amino acids. The CDR3 region has the DNA TGTGCCAGTAGTATTTGGTCAAGCTTGAGCTCCTATAATTCACCCCTCCACTTT. Translation gives CASSIWSSLSSYNSPLHF.

J is TRBJ1-1 and V is TRBV7-9; D ambiguous. V was shortened by 3 bases and J by 0 bases, with 8 bases between the two germline ends. The germline gives CDR1 SEHNR, CDR2 FQNEAQ (reference sequence). The CDR3 runs 14 residues. CDR3 region: CASSFQAMNTEAFF. The DNA for the CDR3 is TGTGCCAGCAGCTTCCAGGCCATGAACACTGAAGCTTTCTTT.

The J gene is TRBJ1-1, the V gene TRBV29-1, with unresolved D. Germline values: CDR1 SQVTM, CDR2 ANQGSEA. The CDR3 consists of 10 residues. The CDR3 DNA follows: TGCGCTACAGTGAACACTGAAGCTTTCTTT. Translated: CATVNTEAFF.

The genes are TRBV5-5 and TRBJ2-5, with TRBD1 as a possible D gene (6 bases). Germline CDR1 SGHKS, CDR2 YYEKEE (reference sequence). Between the trimmed V and J ends, which lost 0 bases and 3 bases, there was a span of 9 bases. This CDR3 comprises 14 residues. The CDR3 region has the DNA TGTGCCAGCAGCTTGGTGACAGGCAAAGAGACCCAGTACTTC. It codes for CASSLVTGKETQYF.

This chain's CDR3 is CASSPAGQGAYEQYF. The CDR3, as DNA: TGTGCCAGCAGTCCGGCGGGACAGGGGGCCTACGAGCAGTACTTC. This chain uses TRBV6-1 with TRBJ2-7; 11 bases align to TRBD1. Germline V gives CDR1 MNHNS, CDR2 SASEGT. The CDR3 consists of 15 residues. J lost 2 bases, V lost 5 bases, and 5 bases had no gene match.

This chain links TRBV14 with TRBJ2-2; maybe TRBD1 (5 bases). CDR3 length equals 20 residues. The germline CDR1 and CDR2 sequences are SGHDN and FVKESK. V was trimmed by 1 base and J by 4 bases, leaving 25 bases between them. The CDR3 DNA reads as TGTGCCAGCAGCCAAGTCCCCGGACAACTTCCTTTCCGTCCCACCGGGGAGCTGTTTTTT. Its translation is CASSQVPGQLPFRPTGELFF.

This rearrangement joins TRBV9 to TRBJ2-1; possible D gene TRBD1, 5 bases. This CDR3 is built from 14 residues. The V and J ends lost 0 bases and 7 bases respectively, with 11 bases between them. CDR1 is SGDLS, CDR2 YYNGEE, per germline. The CDR3 is CASSVAKGLNEQFF. The DNA for the CDR3 is TGTGCCAGCAGCGTAGCCAAGGGGCTGAATGAGCAGTTCTTC. Looking up the rest from reference TRBV9 and TRBJ2-1 gives the full variable domain: DSGVTQTPKHLITATGQRVTLRCSPRSGDLSVYWYQQSLDQGLQFLIQYYNGEERAKGNILERFSAQQFPDLHSELNLSSLELGDSALYFCASSVAKGLNEQFFGPGTRLTVL.

J is TRBJ1-1 and V is TRBV25-1; TRBD1 might be the D (6 bases). Trimming pared 1 base from V and 4 bases from J, leaving 7 bases between. The CDR3 is made up of 13 amino acids. CDR1 is MGHDK, CDR2 SYGVNS, per germline. CDR3 sequence reads: CASSELTGTEAFF. CDR3 bases: TGTGCCAGCAGTGAATTGACAGGCACTGAAGCTTTCTTT.

The genes are TRBV11-3 and TRBJ1-3; D is undetermined. V was cut by 0 bases and J by 0 bases, with 3 bases left in between. The CDR3 runs to 14 residues. Germline lookup yields CDR1 SGHNT and CDR2 YENEEA. The CDR3 DNA reads as TGTGCCAGCAGCTTAGACGTCTCTGGAAACACCATATATTTT. This translates into CASSLDVSGNTIYF.

The chain links TRBV4-3 to TRBJ2-1; TRBD2 agrees at 8 bases. Trimming took 0 bases from V and 8 from J; bases not matched to a gene: 6. This CDR3 contains 15 residues. Germline V gene lookup returns CDR1 LGHNA and CDR2 YSLEER. The CDR3 loop reads CASSQDPGGLDEQFF. For the CDR3, the DNA is TGCGCCAGCAGCCAAGACCCGGGGGGGCTCGATGAGCAGTTCTTC.

The rearrangement joins TRBV7-2 to TRBJ2-1; 7 bases map to TRBD1. Germline-derived CDR1 and CDR2 are SGHTA and FQGNSA. V was clipped by 4 bases and J by 7 bases; unmatched bases: 7. This CDR3 is built from 14 residues. This CDR3 is CASSSRQGINEQFF. The CDR3 DNA reads as TGTGCCAGCAGCTCCCGACAGGGAATAAATGAGCAGTTCTTC.

The chain carries TRBV6-5 and TRBJ1-3; D perhaps matches TRBD1 (5 bases). Trimming removed 0 bases from V and 4 bases from J, with 10 bases in between. CDR1 is MNHEY, CDR2 SVGAGI, per germline. CDR3 length equals 15 residues. CDR3 nucleotides: TGTGCCAGCAGTTACTCGGCCAGGGCCGGAAACACCATATATTTT. Translation: CASSYSARAGNTIYF.

The rearrangement joins TRBV15 to TRBJ1-2, with D possibly being TRBD1 (5 bases). Germline values: CDR1 LNHNV, CDR2 YYDKDF (reference sequence). The CDR3 length is 15 residues. V lost 4 bases, J lost 5 bases, and 17 bases lay in between. CDR3 bases: TGTGCCACCAGCACTCCTTGGGGGAGCGGGTATGGCTACACCTTC. Translation: CATSTPWGSGYGYTF.

The V and J genes are TRBV7-9 and TRBJ1-6; no reliable D call. Trimming shortened V by 1 base and J by 2 bases, and 6 bases separated the two germline ends. The CDR3 length is 15 residues. Germline V lookup: CDR1 SEHNR, CDR2 FQNEAQ (reference sequence). The CDR3 loop reads CASSLVSAYNSPLHF. The DNA of the CDR3 is TGTGCCAGCAGCTTAGTATCTGCCTATAATTCACCCCTCCACTTT.

This chain links TRBV18 with TRBJ2-5, with TRBD2 identical over 8 bases. The ends lost 3 bases at V and 5 bases at J; junction bases unmatched: 11. CDR1 is KGHSH, CDR2 LQKENI, per germline. This CDR3 contains 16 residues. CDR3: CASSPVRVAGNETQYF. DNA of the CDR3: TGTGCCAGCTCACCGGTCCGGGTAGCGGGAAATGAGACCCAGTACTTC.

The chain recombines TRBV23-1 with TRBJ1-4; the D is unclear. TRBV23-1 is marked as an open reading frame, function uncertain. The CDR3 is 15 amino acids. Trimming took off 1 base at V and 8 bases at J, with 14 bases between the two ends. CDR3 DNA sequence: TGCGCCAGCAGTCAATTCTGCGAGGCGCGCGAAAAACTGTTTTTT. Translating it yields CASSQFCEAREKLFF.

The rearrangement uses TRBV27 and TRBJ2-1; 10 bases fit TRBD1. The CDR3 runs 16 residues. J was trimmed by 4 bases and V by 2 bases; bases with no gene match: 5. The germline CDR1 and CDR2 sequences are MNHEY and SMNVEV (reference sequence). The CDR3 sequence: CASSLRGQGWYNEQFF. CDR3 sequence (DNA): TGTGCCAGCAGTTTAAGGGGACAGGGGTGGTACAATGAGCAGTTCTTC.

The genes are TRBV18 and TRBJ2-3, with D uncertain. V was trimmed by 3 bases and J by 4 bases, leaving 5 bases between them. CDR1 is KGHSH, CDR2 LQKENI, per germline. CDR3 length equals 12 residues. Here the CDR3 DNA reads TGTGCCAGCTCACCGAGCTCAGATACGCAGTATTTT. Translating gives CASSPSSDTQYF. The variable domain in full, completed from reference TRBV18 and TRBJ2-3, reads NAGVMQNPRHLVRRRGQEARLRCSPMKGHSHVYWYRQLPEEGLKFMVYLQKENIIDESGMPKERFSAEFPKEGPSILRIQQVVRGDSAAYFCASSPSSDTQYFGPGTRLTVL.

V gene TRBV30 combines with J gene TRBJ2-1, with D possibly being TRBD2 (5 bases). V was cut by 1 base and J by 15 bases, with 16 bases left in between. Germline CDR1 GTSNPN, CDR2 SVGIG (reference sequence). The CDR3 covers 12 residues. CDR3 coding DNA: TGTGCCTGGAGTGCGACCCGGGATGAGAGGTTCTTC. Translated, it gives CAWSATRDERFF. The whole variable domain, remainder taken from reference TRBV30 and TRBJ2-1, is SQTIHQWPATLVQPVGSPLSLECTVEGTSNPNLYWYRQAAGRGLQLLFYSVGIGQISSEVPQNLSASRPQDRQFILSSKKLLLSDSGFYLCAWSATRDERFFGPGTRLTVL.

The rearrangement joins TRBV6-6 to TRBJ2-2; 8 bases are a match to TRBD1. Germline CDR1 is MNHNY and CDR2 is SVGAGI (reference sequence). Trimming cost V 5 bases and J 4 bases; bases outside gene matches: 6. The CDR3 is 15 amino acids. CDR3 loop: CASSRMQGATGELFF. The CDR3, as DNA: TGTGCCAGCAGTCGAATGCAGGGGGCCACCGGGGAGCTGTTTTTT.

In this sample, this clone turned up a few times. J is TRBJ1-3 and V is TRBV28; D is perhaps TRBD1 (5 bases). Looked up from germline, CDR1 is MDHEN and CDR2 is SYDVKM. With 6 bases removed from V and 0 bases from J, the gap between germline ends came to 9 bases. The CDR3 sequence is 14 residues long. The CDR3 DNA sequence: TGTGCCAGCAGCCAGACAGTCTCTGGAAACACCATATATTTT. Its translation: CASSQTVSGNTIYF.